One sample yielded the 28 T cell receptor delta chains listed below, sequenced in a study of γδ T cells in repeated Plasmodium falciparum infection. Vgamma9/Vdelta2+ and Vdelta2-negative gammadelta T cells were flow-sorted from PBMC for bulk sequencing. TCRdb re-called the multiplex PCR reads using CATT. The data show 75,000 to 100,000 delta-chain clones, roughly 1.4% seen once. The sample taken for sequencing was gamma-delta T cells from blood. Every receptor here comes from a pool of human donors (malaria-infected and uninfected, not separated).

Worth noting for this clone: This DNA's translation differs at residue 11 from TCRdb's protein, which comes from a much larger clone; a read error is likely, and the protein shown is translated from the DNA. The J gene is TRDJ1, the V gene TRDV1, with D hard to call. CDR3 length: 16 residues. Trimming pared 1 base from V and 4 bases from J, leaving 16 bases between. The V gene's germline CDR1 is TSWWSYY and CDR2 QGS. CDR3 amino acids: CALGEPEPADNDKLIF. The CDR3, as DNA: TGTGCTCTTGGGGAACCCGAACCGGCAGACAACGATAAACTCATCTTT.

Details on this clone: The protein TCRdb gives is from a much larger clone and does not agree with this DNA's translation at residue 7, likely a read error; the protein shown here comes from the DNA. The gene calls are TRDV1 and TRDJ1; D call uncertain. No J gene is reported in TCRdb; it was inferred here by comparing the DNA with germline. CDR3 length: 15 residues. The germline V gene has CDR1 TSWWSYY and CDR2 QGS. Trimming shortened V by 3 bases and J by 0 bases, and 11 bases separated the two germline ends. The CDR3 loop reads CALGDRLDHTDKLIF. The DNA for the CDR3 is TGTGCTCTTGGGGACCGGCTTGACCACACCGATAAACTCATCTTT.

A few counts support this clone. The protein in TCRdb stems from a much larger clone and differs at residue 8 from this DNA's translation, likely a read error; here the protein is translated from the DNA. The chain employs TRDV1 and TRDJ1, with D possibly matching TRDD3 (6 bases). The V and J ends lost 5 bases and 0 bases respectively, with 16 bases between them. Germline loops: CDR1 TSWWSYY, CDR2 QGS. This CDR3 has 16 amino acids. CDR3 in amino acids: CALGNYWVNNTDKLIF. The CDR3, as DNA: TGTGCTCTTGGGAACTACTGGGTGAACAACACCGATAAACTCATCTTT.

This clone was found a few times. A far bigger clonotype differs at one base, so this is likely a read error. Other DNA sequences of this sample code for an identical CDR3. The chain links TRDV3 to TRDJ1; TRDD3 is a possible D gene (5 bases). TCRdb lists no J gene, so it was determined here by aligning the DNA to germline. Germline CDR1 and CDR2: TVYSNPD and GDNSRS (reference sequence). The CDR3 spans 17 residues. Trimming pared 3 bases from V and 7 bases from J, leaving 30 bases between. Written as DNA, the CDR3 is TGTGCCTTCCGTGGGGCTTGGGTCCCATGGGAGGCTGGTAAACTCATCTTT. It specifies CAFRGAWVPWEAGKLIF.

This clone was counted at least ten times. The J gene is TRDJ1, the V gene TRDV2; D not certain. V lost 4 bases to trimming and J lost 0 bases, with 20 bases between them. This CDR3 region has 17 residues. Germline loops: CDR1 GEAIGNYY, CDR2 EKD. This CDR3 reads CACEGLTATSYTDKLIF. The DNA of the CDR3 is TGTGCCTGTGAGGGCCTTACCGCAACTTCTTACACCGATAAACTCATCTTT.

Worth noting for this clone: TCRdb's entry gives the protein of a much larger clone, which mismatches this DNA's translation at residue 2, likely from a read error; the protein reported here is translated from the DNA. V gene TRDV1 combines with J gene TRDJ1, with D possibly being TRDD3 (5 bases). TCRdb does not report a J gene; here it was assigned by matching the DNA to germline references. Germline values: CDR1 TSWWSYY, CDR2 QGS. The CDR3 contains 20 residues. DNA for the CDR3: TGTTCTCTTGGGGAAAACAGCGGGCCATCCTCGGGGGTCCTCACCGATAAACTCATCTTT. Amino acids: CSLGENSGPSSGVLTDKLIF.

As for this clone: With a far larger clone one base away, a read error is the likely cause. This specimen includes other DNA sequences encoding the same CDR3. This chain's CDR3 is CALGEGPFPTAQLFF. DNA of the CDR3: TGTGCTCTTGGGGAAGGGCCTTTCCCAACAGCACAACTCTTCTTT. This chain links TRDV1 with TRDJ2; D is uncertain. The J gene, not given by TCRdb, was assigned here from a germline match of the nucleotide sequence. The V gene's germline CDR1 is TSWWSYY and CDR2 QGS. This CDR3 has 15 amino acids. Trimming pared 2 bases from V and 5 bases from J, leaving 12 bases between.

Concerning this clone itself: A single base is all that separates this from a far larger clone, so a read error is likely. Distinct nucleotide sequences in the sample also encode this CDR3. The chain joins TRDV1 to TRDJ4, with D perhaps matching TRDD3 (6 bases). The J gene comes from matching the DNA to germline here; TCRdb lacks it. Trimming stripped 3 bases from V and 5 bases from J, with 22 bases between. CDR1 and CDR2 from the germline V gene are TSWWSYY and QGS. This CDR3 contains 16 residues. This chain's CDR3 is CALGEIGGLGTGPLIF. In DNA form, the CDR3 reads TGTGCTCTTGGGGAGATTGGTGGGCTGGGGACCGGGCCCCTGATCTTT.

This clone occurred many times. In DNA form, the CDR3 reads TGTGCTCTTGGGGAACTATCCTTCCTCGCCATGGATGGGGGAGATAAACTCATCTTT. This codes for CALGELSFLAMDGGDKLIF. The rearrangement joins TRDV1 to TRDJ1; D is possibly TRDD2 or TRDD3 (7 bases each). V shed 0 bases and J shed 5 bases, with 25 bases lying between them. Germline V lookup: CDR1 TSWWSYY, CDR2 QGS. The CDR3 spans 19 residues.

Comments on this clone: TCRdb records a much larger clone's protein for this DNA, with a difference at residue 10 that likely arises from a read error; the protein given is the translation of the DNA. This chain connects TRDV2 to TRDJ1; D possibly corresponds to TRDD3 (6 bases). Germline loops: CDR1 GEAIGNYY, CDR2 EKD. CDR3 size: 18 residues. Trimming removed 5 bases at V and 2 bases at J, with 26 bases between. The CDR3 protein is CACVSLRSAALGTDKLIF. CDR3 coding DNA: TGTGCCTGTGTCTCTCTGCGGTCAGCAGCCCTGGGGACCGATAAACTCATCTTT.

This clone occurred a few times. The likely explanation is a read error, given a far larger clone one base away. Distinct nucleotide sequences in the sample also encode this CDR3. No J gene was named, though the V gene is TRAV38-2/DV8. Germline assignment: CDR1 TSESDYY and CDR2 QEAYKQQN. The CDR3 sequence is 13 residues long. CDR3 amino acids: CAYRRPRGLKLIF. The CDR3 DNA is TGTGCTTATAGGAGGCCAAGGGGGCTGAAACTCATCTTC.

This clone was observed a handful of times. This likely reflects a read error, since a far larger clone is one base away. Other DNA sequences in the same sample also yield this CDR3. J is TRDJ1 and V is TRDV1; D may be TRDD2 (5 bases). The J gene was not available in TCRdb and was assigned here by matching the DNA to germline segments. Germline V gene sequence: CDR1 TSWWSYY, CDR2 QGS. The CDR3 has 19 amino acids. The CDR3 bases are TGTGCCCTTGAGATATACCTACGTATACCAGTGGGACCCACCGATAAACTCATCTTT. This encodes CALEIYLRIPVGPTDKLIF.

In its sample, this clone was seen a few times. TCRdb assigns this DNA the protein of a much larger clone, which departs from its translation at residue 15; this likely reflects a read error, and the protein shown comes from translating the DNA. The genes are TRDV2 and TRDJ1, with 8 bases lining up with TRDD3. This CDR3 spans 17 amino acids. Germline V gene data show CDR1 as GEAIGNYY and CDR2 as EKD. The CDR3 DNA follows: TGTGCCTGTGACGGAAGAATCCCTGGGGGACCCACCGATAAACGCATCTTT. It specifies CACDGRIPGGPTDKRIF.

For this clone: TCRdb assigns this DNA the protein of a much larger clone, which departs from its translation at residues 6 and 9; this likely reflects a read error, and the protein shown comes from translating the DNA. V gene TRDV2 combines with J gene TRDJ1, with D possibly being TRDD3 (6 bases). V was pared by 3 bases and J by 1 base, with 14 bases between. CDR3 length: 15 residues. Germline V gene data show CDR1 as GEAIGNYY and CDR2 as EKD. CDR3 DNA sequence: TGTGCCTGTGACCCTCAGGGGGACCCCACCGATAAACTCATCTTT. This gives the protein CACDPQGDPTDKLIF.

Remarks on this clone: The TCRdb protein comes from a much larger clone and disagrees with this DNA's translation at residue 5, likely due to a read error; the protein given here is derived from the DNA. The J gene is TRDJ1, the V gene TRDV1, with TRDD2 as a possible D gene (5 bases). The CDR3 length is 16 residues. CDR1 and CDR2 (germline): TSWWSYY, QGS. Trimming stripped 3 bases from V and 7 bases from J, with 21 bases between. DNA for the CDR3: TGTGCTCTTGGGGATATCAATACCCTACTACCAGTTAAACTCATCTTT. It codes for CALGDINTLLPVKLIF.

There are many counts of this clone. The chain joins TRDV2 to TRDJ1; the D gene is possibly TRDD3 (5 bases). Germline CDR1 is GEAIGNYY and CDR2 is EKD. V was clipped by 3 bases and J by 0 bases, with 16 bases between them. The CDR3 spans 16 residues. The DNA for the CDR3 is TGTGCCTGTGACGCAATGGGGCCCAAATACACCGATAAACTCATCTTT. Translated: CACDAMGPKYTDKLIF.

This clone has a handful of counts. This likely reflects a read error, since a far larger clone is one base away. Other nucleotide sequences from this sample produce the same CDR3. The rearrangement joins TRDV3 to TRDJ1; the D gene could be TRDD2 or TRDD3 (5 bases each). Germline-derived CDR1 and CDR2 are TVYSNPD and GDNSRS (reference sequence). This CDR3 spans 15 amino acids. The CDR3 coding sequence is TGTGCCTCCTACCGGAACCGGGGAGGCACCGATAAGCTCATCTTT. It translates to CASYRNRGGTDKLIF.

As to this clone: A read error may be the cause here, since a much bigger clone is one base away. Other DNA sequences of this sample code for an identical CDR3. The rearrangement uses TRDV3 and TRDJ1; 10 bases align to TRDD3. V was clipped by 3 bases and J by 11 bases; unmatched bases: 21. The CDR3 contains 16 residues. CDR1 and CDR2 (germline): TVYSNPD, GDNSRS (reference sequence). For the CDR3, the DNA is TGTGCCTTGAAGGCCTTCCCGGGGACTGGGGGATGTAAGCTCATCTTT. Its translation is CALKAFPGTGGCKLIF.

Only a few counts were recorded for this clone. The TCRdb protein comes from a much larger clone and disagrees with this DNA's translation at residue 10, likely due to a read error; the protein given here is derived from the DNA. The V call is TRDV2, the J call TRDJ1; 7 nucleotides line up with TRDD3. V lost 0 bases to trimming and J lost 2 bases; unmatched junction nucleotides: 11. Germline V gene lookup returns CDR1 GEAIGNYY and CDR2 EKD. The CDR3 has 17 amino acids. The CDR3 nucleotides read TGTGCCTGTGACACCGTGGGGGAGGCCGCGAGAACCGATAAACTCATCTTT. Amino acids: CACDTVGEAARTDKLIF.

This clone has just a few counts. TCRdb's protein for this DNA is that of a much larger clone and differs from the translation at residue 6, likely a read error; the protein shown is the DNA translation. V and J are TRDV1 and TRDJ1, with 8 bases identical to TRDD3. The CDR3 covers 19 residues. Germline CDR1 TSWWSYY, CDR2 QGS. V shed 1 base, J shed 0 bases, and the junction held 13 bases outside the gene matches. For the CDR3, the DNA is TGTGCTCTTGGGGAACCAGTATCCGTTGTACTGGGGGACACCGATAAACTCATCTTT. Translating it yields CALGEPVSVVLGDTDKLIF.

This clone was detected many times. This chain links TRDV1 with TRDJ1; D gene ambiguous. The CDR3 consists of 17 residues. The germline V gene encodes CDR1 TSWWSYY and CDR2 QGS. Trimming shortened V by 2 bases and J by 0 bases, and 16 bases separated the two germline ends. CDR3 in DNA: TGTGCTCTTGGGGAATTCTTAATCCGACCGGACACCGATAAACTCATCTTT. Translated, it gives CALGEFLIRPDTDKLIF.

The J gene is TRDJ1, the V gene TRDV1; possibly TRDD2 for D (5 bases). The J gene, not given by TCRdb, was assigned here from a germline match of the nucleotide sequence. The V gene lost 2 bases and the J gene lost 1 base, with 20 bases spanning the gap. CDR1 and CDR2 from the germline V gene are TSWWSYY and QGS. This CDR3 is 18 amino acids long. CDR3 sequence reads: CALGERPYCGKSTDKLIF. The DNA of the CDR3 is TGTGCTCTTGGGGAAAGGCCCTACTGTGGGAAGTCCACCGATAAACTCATCTTT.

Many counts were recorded for this clone. TCRdb has a much larger clone's protein, which differs at residue 9 from the translation of this DNA, likely because of a read error; what is shown is the protein translated from the DNA. The chain carries TRDV3 and TRDJ1; D is possibly TRDD3 (5 bases). The CDR3 sequence is 14 residues long. The V gene's germline CDR1 is TVYSNPD and CDR2 GDNSRS (reference sequence). The V gene lost 4 bases and the J gene lost 3 bases, with 18 bases spanning the gap. The CDR3 nucleotides read TGTGCCTCCCAGGGGGGTTTGTACGCCGATAAACTCATCTTT. Its translation is CASQGGLYADKLIF.

This clone has just a few counts. The protein TCRdb gives is from a much larger clone and does not agree with this DNA's translation at residue 12, likely a read error; the protein shown here comes from the DNA. In DNA, the CDR3 is TGTGCTCTTGGGGAACGTTCTTGGGCCGATAAACCCATCTTT. Its protein is CALGERSWADKPIF. The chain uses TRDV1 and TRDJ1; no clear D gene. The CDR3 has 14 amino acids. The germline V gene encodes CDR1 TSWWSYY and CDR2 QGS.

Note on this clone: A far bigger clonotype differs at one base, so this is likely a read error. Other DNA sequences in the sample encode the same CDR3. V usage is TRDV1 and J usage is TRDJ1; 9 nucleotides align to TRDD3. No J gene is reported in TCRdb; it was inferred here by comparing the DNA with germline. The V gene end was trimmed by 0 bases and the J gene end by 2 bases; junction bases not matched to a gene: 46. CDR3 length: 30 residues. The germline V gene has CDR1 TSWWSYY and CDR2 QGS. CDR3 bases: TGTGCTCTTGGGGAACTAGGGACCAGGAGGATAAGGTCTACAACAGGTGGGGGATATTCTGGCCCTCTATTTACCGATAAACTCATCTTT. Translated: CALGELGTRRIRSTTGGGYSGPLFTDKLIF.

A remark on this clone: TCRdb pairs this DNA with a much larger clone's protein that differs at residue 5, likely a read error; the protein shown was translated from the DNA. The rearrangement links TRDV1 to TRDJ1; D uncertain. TCRdb offers no J gene call, so here the DNA was matched to germline to obtain one. V dropped 4 bases and J dropped 2 bases, with 14 bases sitting between them. Germline-derived CDR1 and CDR2 are TSWWSYY and QGS. The CDR3 has 15 amino acids. This chain's CDR3 is CALGGLRALTDKLIF. The CDR3 DNA sequence: TGTGCTCTTGGGGGACTGAGGGCCTTGACCGATAAACTCATCTTT.

This clone appeared a few times. TCRdb lists the protein of a much larger clone for this DNA, which differs at residue 16, so this is likely a read error; the protein given here is translated from the DNA itself. The chain couples TRDV1 to TRDJ1; 9 bases are a match to TRDD3. Assignment of the J gene here rests on matching the DNA to germline, because TCRdb gives none. The CDR3 length is 19 residues. Germline values: CDR1 TSWWSYY, CDR2 QGS. The CDR3 bases are TGTGCTCTTGGGGAACTAGTATCCGTTGTACTGGGGGACACCGATAGACTCATCTTT. It encodes CALGELVSVVLGDTDRLIF.

This clone appeared a few times. This likely stems from a read error, as it lies one base from a far larger clone. Other DNA sequences in this sample translate to the same CDR3. The chain couples TRDV1 to TRDJ1, with 9 bases that match TRDD3. As TCRdb names no J gene, one was assigned here on the basis of a DNA match to germline. The CDR3 contains 25 residues. J lost 1 base, V lost 0 bases, and 30 bases had no gene match. Germline values: CDR1 TSWWSYY, CDR2 QGS. CDR3: CALGELPGLEASLGYWGRGTDKLIF. Written as DNA, the CDR3 is TGTGCTCTTGGGGAACTTCCAGGACTAGAGGCCTCCCTGGGGTACTGGGGGAGGGGCACCGATAAACTCATCTTT.